This T cell receptor (beta chain) is drawn from a study of T cells expressing NK-cell markers. In generating TCR beta cDNA, 5'RACE template switching with UMIs was used. Following a re-call of the 5' RACE reads, TCRdb has one entry per CDR3 protein and lacks DNA. The sample's table shows some 500,000 distinct CDR3 sequences. Germline-derived CDR1 and CDR2 are SGHRS and YFSETQ. The CDR3 has 14 amino acids. The TCR sequence derives from a woman aged 50 to 60 in good health. The V gene is TRBV5-1, the J gene TRBJ2-5. Sequenced material: blood T cells: a sorted CD56 or NKG2C T cell subset, CD4+ or CD8+ T cells, or bulk PBMC T cells (not recorded which). CDR3 protein: CASSLGNSQETQYF. Full variable domain (rest looked up from reference TRBV5-1 and TRBJ2-5): KAGVTQTPRYLIKTRGQQVTLSCSPISGHRSVSWYQQTPGQGLQFLFEYFSETQRNKGNFPGRFSGRQFSNSRSEMNVSTLELGDSALYLCASSLGNSQETQYFGPGTRLLVL.